Sequencing of this T cell receptor (beta chain) was carried out in a study of control samples from healthy donors and cancer patients. Some clones are missing from TCRdb's copy, which holds only in-frame ones; the method was immunoSEQ multiplex PCR. The repertoire holds 250,000 to 300,000 clones, with roughly 82% as singletons. The CDR3 is 11 residues long. Germline V gene lookup returns CDR1 DFQATT and CDR2 SNEGSKA (reference sequence). V lost 6 bases to trimming and J lost 12 bases, with 15 bases between them. This TCR derives from a woman aged 60-75 years with lung cancer. The sequencing sample was made of PBMCs. This rearrangement joins TRBV20-1 to TRBJ2-1; D may match TRBD1 or TRBD2 (5 bases each). The DNA of the CDR3 is TGCAGTGCCCCCCTACGGGACGGGCAGTTCTTC. This encodes CSAPLRDGQFF.